A single sample is the source of the 15 T cell receptor beta chains below, sequenced in a study of early T cells in non-severe SARS-CoV-2 infection. TCRdb recomputed calls from the 5' RACE reads with MiXCR, one row per CDR3 protein. The repertoire holds tens of thousands of distinct CDR3 sequences, around an eighth seen once, with approximately 7% in the top ten. Sequencing used whole blood. The receptors here all came from an adult who was a healthcare worker with PCR-confirmed SARS-CoV-2 infection or an uninfected control (not recorded which).

This clonotype was seen only a few times. V is TRBV7-2 and J is TRBJ2-5; D is undetermined. Germline values: CDR1 SGHTA, CDR2 FQGNSA. This CDR3 region has 12 residues. V was trimmed by 1 base and J by 7 bases, leaving 7 bases between them. The CDR3 DNA follows: TGTGCCAGCAGCTTAGGCGAGGTGACCCAGTACTTC. Translated, it gives CASSLGEVTQYF.

The V and J genes are TRBV19 and TRBJ2-3; 13 bases agree with TRBD2. J lost 2 bases, V lost 5 bases, and 4 bases had no gene match. Germline V gene sequence: CDR1 LNHDA, CDR2 SQIVND (reference sequence). This CDR3 has 16 amino acids. CDR3 in DNA: TGTGCCAGTAGTCCAGGACTAGCGGGAGTCACAGATACGCAGTATTTT. Its protein is CASSPGLAGVTDTQYF.

About this clonotype: A much larger clone lies a single base off, so this may be a read error. The rearrangement joins TRBV28 to TRBJ1-1; TRBD1 matches 7 bases. Germline V lookup: CDR1 MDHEN, CDR2 SYDVKM. The CDR3 spans 16 residues. The CDR3 region has the DNA TGTGCCAGCAGTTTATTGGGGACAGCTTCGAACACTGAAGTTTTCTTT. This sequence encodes CASSLLGTASNTEVFF.

This clonotype occurred a few times. This chain uses TRBV4-3 with TRBJ2-1; no firm D call. CDR1 is LGHNA, CDR2 YSLEER, per germline. V was shortened by 1 base and J by 6 bases, with 4 bases between the two germline ends. The CDR3 runs to 12 residues. The chain's CDR3 is CASSQGPNEQFF. The CDR3 coding sequence is TGCGCCAGCAGCCAAGGGCCCAATGAGCAGTTCTTC.

Ten or more counts support this clonotype. This chain links TRBV5-4 with TRBJ2-3; maybe TRBD2 (5 bases). Germline V gene data show CDR1 as SGHNT and CDR2 as YYREEE (reference sequence). This CDR3 is 17 amino acids long. The V end lost 2 bases, the J end lost 0 bases, and 16 bases lay between the germline ends. The CDR3 loop is CASSLGRLSTSTDTQYF. The CDR3 nucleotides are TGTGCCAGCAGCTTAGGGAGACTTTCGACTAGCACAGATACGCAGTATTTT.

V is TRBV20-1 and J is TRBJ2-7; D ambiguous. V was trimmed by 1 base and J by 1 base, leaving 14 bases between them. The CDR3 length is 15 residues. Germline V gene data show CDR1 as DFQATT and CDR2 as SNEGSKA (reference sequence). CDR3 sequence: CSARAPWAASYEQYF. The CDR3, as DNA: TGCAGTGCTAGAGCTCCCTGGGCAGCATCCTACGAGCAGTACTTC.

This clonotype was recorded at least ten times. The junction does not match germline at one end; this may be a read error. The gene calls are TRBV27 and TRBJ2-3; D remains ambiguous. This CDR3 region has 15 residues. Germline values: CDR1 MNHEY, CDR2 SMNVEV (reference sequence). This chain's CDR3 is CASSLSIFGTDTQYF. The CDR3 DNA sequence: TGTGCCAGCAGTTTATCGATTTTTGGCACAGATACACAGTATTTT.

This clonotype was seen repeatedly, ten times or more. The chain is built from TRBV12-3 or TRBV12-4 and TRBJ2-1, with D possibly TRBD1 on 5 matching bases. V was pared by 2 bases and J by 1 base, with 6 bases between. The CDR3 has 14 residues. The CDR3 DNA reads TGTGCCAGCAGTTTACAGGGATCCTACAATGAGCAGTTCTTC. Amino acids: CASSLQGSYNEQFF.

This clonotype has ten or more counts. The genes are TRBV2 and TRBJ1-5; D gene uncertain. This CDR3 is 13 amino acids long. V was shortened by 10 bases and J by 4 bases, with 14 bases between the two germline ends. Per the germline V gene, CDR1 is SNHLY and CDR2 is FYNNEI. The DNA of the CDR3 is TGTGCCACTGCGCGGAGGGAGAATCAGCCCCAGCATTTT. It codes for CATARRENQPQHF.

This chain joins TRBV6-2 or TRBV6-3 and TRBJ1-5, with D possibly TRBD1 on 6 matching bases. There are 16 residues in the CDR3. The germline V and J ends were trimmed by 10 bases and 2 bases, with 21 bases remaining between them. Germline V CDR1 and CDR2: MNHEY, SVGEGT. CDR3 in DNA: TGTGCCAACCCGAGGTCAGGGGAAGGAGGCAATCAGCCCCAGCATTTT. Translation gives CANPRSGEGGNQPQHF.

This clonotype has a handful of counts. The gene calls are TRBV20-1 and TRBJ2-7; perhaps D is TRBD1 or TRBD2 (5 bases each). The length of the CDR3 is 15 residues. The V gene's germline CDR1 is DFQATT and CDR2 SNEGSKA (reference sequence). Between the trimmed V and J ends, which lost 1 base and 6 bases, there was a span of 19 bases. CDR3 sequence: CSARGRAGGFGEQYF. DNA for the CDR3: TGCAGTGCTAGAGGCCGGGCTGGGGGATTCGGCGAGCAGTACTTC.

This clonotype was observed a handful of times. The genes are TRBV6-2 or TRBV6-3 and TRBJ1-4, with 7 bases fitting TRBD1. The CDR3 has 16 amino acids. Trimming took 5 bases from V and 0 from J; bases not matched to a gene: 6. The germline gives CDR1 MNHEY, CDR2 SVGEGT. The CDR3 here is CASSDTGAATNEKLFF. The CDR3 DNA is TGTGCCAGCAGTGACACAGGGGCTGCAACTAATGAAAAACTGTTTTTT.

V and J are TRBV20-1 and TRBJ1-2, with D maybe TRBD1 (6 bases). Per the germline V gene, CDR1 is DFQATT and CDR2 is SNEGSKA (reference sequence). The CDR3 loop spans 16 amino acids. Trimming took 6 bases from V and 0 from J, leaving 20 bases between them. The CDR3 DNA reads TGCAGTGCCCCCGGGACATCGACAGGAGCTAACTATGGCTACACCTTC. It translates to CSAPGTSTGANYGYTF.

This clonotype turned up a few times. V usage is TRBV7-2 and J usage is TRBJ2-7, with 9 nucleotides matching TRBD2. This CDR3 is 14 amino acids long. J was trimmed by 2 bases and V by 5 bases; bases with no gene match: 4. Germline-derived CDR1 and CDR2 are SGHTA and FQGNSA. This CDR3 reads CASSRQRGAYEQYF. The DNA of the CDR3 is TGTGCCAGCAGCCGTCAGCGGGGGGCCTACGAGCAGTACTTC.

In its sample, this clonotype was seen a few times. The rearrangement links TRBV29-1 to TRBJ2-1; TRBD1 agrees at 9 bases. The CDR3 is 12 residues long. Germline V CDR1 and CDR2: SQVTM, ANQGSEA. V shed 6 bases and J 7 bases; nucleotides not matched to a gene: 4. CDR3 DNA sequence: TGCAGCGTGGGACAGGGTTATAATGAGCAGTTCTTC. Amino acids: CSVGQGYNEQFF.